The 29 T cell receptor beta chains below come from one sample, sequenced in a study of T cell clonality in common variable immunodeficiency. Generated by immunoSEQ multiplex PCR, the TCRdb table keeps only in-frame clones and is missing some. The sample is made up of 75,000 to 85,000 clones, none counted only once. Input material: peripheral blood mononuclear cells. The receptor source for this set is a person between 18 and 75 years old in good health.

At least ten counts were recorded for this clone. The read is 3 residues too short to cover the CDR3 end, so that end is filled in from the germline J gene. The J gene is TRBJ1-5, the V gene TRBV7-9; no reliable D call. V lost 1 base, J lost 4 bases, and 5 bases lay in between. Germline CDR1 and CDR2: SEHNR and FQNEAQ (reference sequence). CDR3 length equals 13 residues. The DNA read from the CDR3 is TGTGCCAGCAGCTTAGTAGAGAATCAGCCC. It translates to CASSLVENQP. The entire CDR3 reads CASSLVENQPQHF. Together with reference TRBV7-9 and TRBJ1-5, the CDR3 gives the full variable domain: DTGVSQNPRHKITKRGQNVTFRCDPISEHNRLYWYRQTLGQGPEFLTYFQNEAQLEKSRLLSDRFSAERPKGSFSTLEIQRTEQGDSAMYLCASSLVENQPQHFGDGTRLSIL.

This clone was counted ten times or more. The junction and the germline gene differ at one end; a read error may be behind it. With the read ending 3 residues before the CDR3 end, the germline J gene is used to fill in that end. The chain couples TRBV4-2 to TRBJ2-3; 9 positions agree with TRBD2. The germline CDR1 and CDR2 sequences are LGHNA and YNFKEQ. This CDR3 region has 15 residues. CDR3 loop: CASSQGGRAEDTQYF. The part of the CDR3 DNA that was read is TGCGCCAGCAGCCAAGGCGGGAGGGCGGAAGATACG.

Of note for this clone: Being one base from a much bigger clone, this may be a read error. The read terminates 3 residues before the CDR3 end, so the remaining end is supplied by the germline J gene. Other nucleotide sequences in the sample specify the same CDR3. The chain joins TRBV2 to TRBJ1-1; 8 positions agree with TRBD1. Germline-derived CDR1 and CDR2 are SNHLY and FYNNEI. The CDR3 covers 17 residues. The CDR3 reads CASRNFPGQEMNTEAFF. Incomplete CDR3 DNA: TGTGCCAGCAGAAACTTTCCGGGACAGGAGATGAATACTGAA.

This clone was observed many times. Read coverage stops 3 residues before the CDR3 terminus; the germline J gene supplies the remainder. This chain connects TRBV20-1 to TRBJ1-1; D not certain. This CDR3 region has 14 residues. Germline V CDR1 and CDR2: DFQATT, SNEGSKA (reference sequence). CDR3 loop: CSVIGTPRGTEAFF. The sequenced part of the CDR3 DNA is TGCAGCGTCATCGGTACCCCTCGCGGCACTGAA.

This clone was found many times. The DNA ends 3 residues before the CDR3 does, and the rest of the CDR3 is filled in from the germline J gene. The genes are TRBV7-2 and TRBJ2-5, with D possibly being TRBD1 (6 bases). The CDR3 has 14 amino acids. Germline lookup yields CDR1 SGHTA and CDR2 FQGNSA. Deletions cut 5 bases from V and 2 bases from J, with 12 bases between. CDR3 amino acids: CASSPGQNQETQYF. The part of the CDR3 DNA that was read is TGTGCCAGCAGCCCCGGACAGAATCAAGAGACC.

This clone was found many times. The read falls 3 residues short of the CDR3 end, and the missing part is taken from the germline J gene. V usage is TRBV20-1 and J usage is TRBJ2-1, with 12 positions matching TRBD1. V shed 3 bases and J 4 bases; nucleotides not matched to a gene: 13. The length of the CDR3 is 18 residues. The germline gives CDR1 DFQATT, CDR2 SNEGSKA (reference sequence). The CDR3 DNA, read in part, is TGCAGTGCTAGGGGGACAGGGGGCCCACGATCACTATACAATGAG. Its protein is CSARGTGGPRSLYNE. The entire CDR3 protein is CSARGTGGPRSLYNEQFF.

The sample holds many counts of this clone. The read halts 3 residues ahead of the CDR3 end, with the missing end drawn from the germline J gene. This sequence joins TRBV7-6 and TRBJ2-3; 7 nucleotides match TRBD1. Trimming took 5 bases from V and 5 from J; bases not matched to a gene: 4. Germline assignment: CDR1 SGHVS and CDR2 FNYEAQ. The CDR3 contains 13 residues. CDR3 protein: CASSVGQLDTQYF. The sequenced CDR3 bases are TGTGCCAGCAGCGTGGGACAGCTAGATACG. The complete variable domain, with remaining parts taken from reference TRBV7-6 and TRBJ2-3, reads GAGVSQSPRYKVTKRGQDVALRCDPISGHVSLYWYRQALGQGPEFLTYFNYEAQQDKSGLPNDRFSAERPEGSISTLTIQRTEQRDSAMYRCASSVGQLDTQYFGPGTRLTVL.

This clone was detected ten times or more. The read falls 3 residues short of the CDR3 end, and the missing part is taken from the germline J gene. V is TRBV6-2 or TRBV6-3 and J is TRBJ2-2; TRBD1 agrees at 8 bases. The V segment lost 2 bases and the J segment 3 bases; nucleotides outside the gene matches: 8. Germline V gene sequence: CDR1 MNHEY, CDR2 SVGEGT. This CDR3 has 17 residues. The part of the CDR3 DNA that was read is TGTGCCAGCAGTTACCCAAGCAGGGGGCCGGACACCGGGGAG. It yields the protein CASSYPSRGPDTGE. The CDR3, in full, reads CASSYPSRGPDTGELFF.

This clone was counted ten times or more. The DNA read from the CDR3 is TGTGCCAGCAGCTTAAGCGTGCAAGGACAGGGGCTAAATGAAAAA. The encoded protein is CASSLSVQGQGLNEK. The complete CDR3 reads CASSLSVQGQGLNEKLFF. The genes are TRBV7-6 and TRBJ1-4; 9 bases line up with TRBD1. The read stops 3 residues short of the end of the CDR3; the missing end is completed from the germline J gene. The CDR3 spans 18 residues. Germline V gene lookup returns CDR1 SGHVS and CDR2 FNYEAQ. V lost 2 bases to trimming and J lost 5 bases; unmatched junction nucleotides: 12.

This clone was detected many times. The CDR3 goes on 3 residues after the read ends, and that part is filled in from the germline J gene. The V call is TRBV6-2 or TRBV6-3, the J call TRBJ2-7; 8 nucleotides match TRBD1. Germline V gene lookup returns CDR1 MNHEY and CDR2 SVGEGT. After removal of 4 bases from V and 5 bases from J, the junction contained 10 bases not matched to a gene. The CDR3 runs to 15 residues. This CDR3 is CASSSHGTGGDEQYF. The sequenced CDR3 bases are TGTGCCAGCAGTTCACATGGGACAGGAGGTGACGAG.

This clone was counted many times. Coverage ceases 3 residues before the CDR3 finishes, and the germline J gene fills in the end. The rearrangement joins TRBV19 to TRBJ2-1; D is ambiguous. Looked up from germline, CDR1 is LNHDA and CDR2 is SQIVND (reference sequence). The V gene lost 4 bases and the J gene lost 0 bases, with 7 bases spanning the gap. CDR3 size: 14 residues. The sequenced CDR3 bases are TGTGCCAGTAGTAGCGGAAGCTCCTACAATGAG. The encoded protein is CASSSGSSYNE. The complete CDR3 protein is CASSSGSSYNEQFF. Filled out from reference TRBV19 and TRBJ2-1, the complete variable domain reads DGGITQSPKYLFRKEGQNVTLSCEQNLNHDAMYWYRQDPGQGLRLIYYSQIVNDFQKGDIAEGYSVSREKKESFPLTVTSAQKNPTAFYLCASSSGSSYNEQFFGPGTRLTVL.

This clone was recorded many times. With the read ending 3 residues before the CDR3 end, the germline J gene is used to fill in that end. This chain connects TRBV7-2 to TRBJ1-4; no reliable D call. CDR3 length equals 15 residues. Germline lookup yields CDR1 SGHTA and CDR2 FQGNSA. The CDR3 DNA, read in part, is TGTGCCAGCAGCCAGGATGCCGGGGAGTCGTGGAAA. Its translation is CASSQDAGESWK. The entire CDR3 reads CASSQDAGESWKLFF.

At least ten counts were recorded for this clone. Coverage ceases 3 residues before the CDR3 finishes, and the germline J gene fills in the end. This rearrangement joins TRBV7-3 to TRBJ2-3, with 9 bases that match TRBD2. This CDR3 has 15 amino acids. Germline assignment: CDR1 SGHTA and CDR2 FQGTGA. V shed 5 bases and J 7 bases; nucleotides not matched to a gene: 10. CDR3 DNA (partial): TGTGCCAGCAGCCCAATAGCGGGAGTAATTCATACG. This sequence encodes CASSPIAGVIHT. The entire CDR3 sequence reads CASSPIAGVIHTQYF. The whole variable domain, filled in from reference TRBV7-3 and TRBJ2-3, reads GAGVSQTPSNKVTEKGKYVELRCDPISGHTALYWYRQSLGQGPEFLIYFQGTGAADDSGLPNDRFFAVRPEGSVSTLKIQRTERGDSAVYLCASSPIAGVIHTQYFGPGTRLTVL.

This clone appeared many times. The CDR3 end is not reached by the read, which stops 3 residues before it; the germline J gene fills it in. The chain couples TRBV19 to TRBJ2-7; D remains unclear. The CDR3 extends over 14 amino acids. V shed 3 bases and J shed 2 bases, with 11 bases lying between them. CDR1 is LNHDA and CDR2 is SQIVND in the germline V gene (reference sequence). The CDR3 DNA, read in part, is TGTGCCAGTAGTATTAATAGGCAGGCCTACGAG. The encoded protein is CASSINRQAYE. The whole CDR3 is CASSINRQAYEQYF.

This clone was counted ten times or more. The read ends 3 residues early relative to the CDR3; the germline J gene fills the gap. V gene TRBV5-1 combines with J gene TRBJ2-3; weak D call: TRBD1 (6 bases). CDR1 is SGHRS, CDR2 YFSETQ, per germline. Trimming pared 0 bases from V and 1 base from J, leaving 9 bases between. CDR3 size: 15 residues. The DNA read from the CDR3 is TGCGCCAGCAGCTTGGAGGACAGCCGCACAGATACG. Its translation: CASSLEDSRTDT. The CDR3 reads in full as CASSLEDSRTDTQYF.

This clone was seen ten or more times. Partial CDR3 DNA: TGCAGTGCCGGACAGTCCTACGAG. As protein: CSAGQSYE. The full CDR3 sequence reads CSAGQSYEQYF. The V gene is TRBV20-1, the J gene TRBJ2-7; D possibly corresponds to TRBD1 (6 bases). The read finishes 3 residues shy of the CDR3 end, and the germline J gene is used to complete it. Trimming cost V 6 bases and J 1 base, with 7 bases left between them. CDR1 and CDR2 (germline): DFQATT, SNEGSKA (reference sequence). The CDR3 length is 11 residues.

This clone was detected ten times or more. The read stops 3 residues short of the end of the CDR3; the missing end is completed from the germline J gene. The V call is TRBV19, the J call TRBJ1-2, with 10 bases identical to TRBD1. V lost 4 bases and J lost 4; bases outside the gene matches: 9. The CDR3 has 16 amino acids. CDR1 is LNHDA, CDR2 SQIVND, per germline (reference sequence). The CDR3 is CASSKGGQGGSYGYTF. CDR3 bases read: TGTGCCAGTAGTAAAGGAGGACAGGGGGGTAGCTATGGC. Drawing the rest from reference TRBV19 and TRBJ1-2, the complete variable domain is DGGITQSPKYLFRKEGQNVTLSCEQNLNHDAMYWYRQDPGQGLRLIYYSQIVNDFQKGDIAEGYSVSREKKESFPLTVTSAQKNPTAFYLCASSKGGQGGSYGYTFGSGTRLTVV.

This clone was observed at least ten times. The read ends 3 residues before the CDR3 terminus; that terminus is restored from the germline J gene. The rearrangement joins TRBV20-1 to TRBJ2-5, with 11 nucleotides matching TRBD1. With 6 bases clipped from V and 1 base from J, the junction kept 7 bases outside the gene matches. The germline CDR1 and CDR2 sequences are DFQATT and SNEGSKA (reference sequence). The CDR3 totals 15 residues. The sequenced part of the CDR3 DNA is TGCAGTGCGAACCGGGACAGGGGGTCCCAAGAGACC. Translated, it gives CSANRDRGSQET. The whole CDR3 sequence reads CSANRDRGSQETQYF.

There are many counts of this clone. The CDR3 extends 3 residues past the end of the read, so its final part is completed from the germline J gene. V and J are TRBV7-2 and TRBJ2-7, with TRBD2 matching over 11 bases. In germline, CDR1 is SGHTA, CDR2 FQGNSA. CDR3 length equals 14 residues. Losses at the gene ends were 5 bases for V and 3 bases for J; bases not matched to a gene: 3. The DNA read from the CDR3 is TGTGCCAGCAGCCCACTAGCGGGAGTCTACGAG. It codes for CASSPLAGVYE. The whole CDR3 reads CASSPLAGVYEQYF.

The table lists this clone with many counts. The observed sequence ends 3 residues before the CDR3 terminus, with the missing tail filled in from the germline J gene. The chain carries TRBV2 and TRBJ1-2; D gene unclear. V was pared by 2 bases and J by 4 bases, with 5 bases between. The length of the CDR3 is 12 residues. From germline, CDR1 is SNHLY and CDR2 FYNNEI. The DNA read from the CDR3 is TGTGCCAGCAGTGAAAACAGCTATGGC. Protein: CASSENSYG. In full, the CDR3 reads CASSENSYGYTF.

Concerning this clone itself: The CDR3 is cut off 3 residues early in the read; its end comes from the germline J gene. The V and J genes are TRBV6-1 and TRBJ1-1; weak D call: TRBD1 (6 bases). Trimming left V 2 bases short and J 6 bases short, with 16 bases between. This CDR3 comprises 15 residues. The germline V gene has CDR1 MNHNS and CDR2 SASEGT. CDR3 protein: CASSESRGLGSEAFF. CDR3 DNA, as far as it was read: TGTGCCAGCAGTGAATCCAGGGGCCTGGGATCTGAA.

There are many counts of this clone. The read halts 3 residues ahead of the CDR3 end, with the missing end drawn from the germline J gene. This chain joins TRBV13 and TRBJ2-3, with D possibly being TRBD1 (5 bases). Trimming removed 4 bases from V and 5 bases from J, with 7 bases in between. The CDR3 length is 12 residues. Germline CDR1 PRHDT, CDR2 FYEKMQ (reference sequence). The covered CDR3 bases are TGTGCCAGCAGCTGGCAGGGAGATACG. Protein: CASSWQGDT. The full-length CDR3 reads as CASSWQGDTQYF.

This clone was observed at least ten times. Read coverage stops 3 residues before the CDR3 terminus; the germline J gene supplies the remainder. V usage is TRBV19 and J usage is TRBJ2-7, with 8 bases matching TRBD1. Looked up from germline, CDR1 is LNHDA and CDR2 is SQIVND (reference sequence). The CDR3 covers 15 residues. V lost 3 bases, J lost 6 bases, and 10 bases stayed unmatched. This CDR3 reads CASSIRTGISVEQYF. The sequenced part of the CDR3 DNA is TGTGCCAGTAGTATCCGGACAGGGATCTCAGTCGAG.

A note on this clone: With the read ending 3 residues before the CDR3 end, the germline J gene is used to fill in that end. V gene TRBV20-1 combines with J gene TRBJ1-1; TRBD1 agrees at 7 bases. V trimming: 8 bases; J trimming: 7 bases; junction bases outside the gene matches: 16. Germline CDR1 reads DFQATT; CDR2 reads SNEGSKA (reference sequence). This CDR3 region has 14 residues. The part of the CDR3 DNA that was read is TGCAGTTGTTACGGAGGGGGCGGAAGTGATGAA. Protein sequence: CSCYGGGGSDE. In full, the CDR3 reads CSCYGGGGSDEAFF.

In this sample, this clone turned up many times. Sequencing ends 3 residues short of the CDR3 end; the germline J gene provides the rest. The chain is built from TRBV6-2 or TRBV6-3 and TRBJ2-7; the match to TRBD2 covers 10 bases. CDR1 is MNHEY, CDR2 SVGEGT, per germline. J lost 3 bases, V lost 4 bases, and 9 bases had no gene match. The CDR3 contains 16 residues. CDR3 DNA, as far as it was read: TGTGCCAGCAGTTCCCTGACTAGCGGGCCGCTCTACGAG. This sequence encodes CASSSLTSGPLYE. The CDR3 in its entirety is CASSSLTSGPLYEQYF.

This clone was detected many times. The CDR3 end falls 3 residues outside the read, so it is completed with the germline J gene. The rearrangement uses TRBV19 and TRBJ2-1, with a weak D call TRBD2 (6 bases). The germline CDR1 and CDR2 sequences are LNHDA and SQIVND (reference sequence). Trimming shortened V by 7 bases and J by 3 bases, and 10 bases separated the two germline ends. The length of the CDR3 is 13 residues. CDR3 bases read: TGTGCCAGTACGGGGGACTTCTACAATGAG. Its translation: CASTGDFYNE. From start to end, the CDR3 is CASTGDFYNEQFF.

The table lists this clone with many counts. Coverage ceases 3 residues before the CDR3 finishes, and the germline J gene fills in the end. The V call is TRBV7-3, the J call TRBJ2-7; 8 positions match TRBD1. The CDR3 has 15 amino acids. V shed 5 bases, J shed 2 bases, and the junction held 8 bases outside the gene matches. From germline, CDR1 is SGHTA and CDR2 FQGTGA. CDR3: CASSPDRAKPYEQYF. The sequenced CDR3 bases are TGTGCCAGCAGCCCGGACAGGGCTAAGCCCTACGAG.

The table lists this clone with many counts. The read terminates 3 residues ahead of where the CDR3 ends, so the germline J gene completes it. V is TRBV9 and J is TRBJ2-5; TRBD2 matches at 10 bases. V was pared by 2 bases and J by 2 bases, with 3 bases of the junction left unmatched. Germline V lookup: CDR1 SGDLS, CDR2 YYNGEE. The CDR3 sequence is 15 residues long. The CDR3 protein is CASSVGLAAQETQYF. CDR3 DNA (partial): TGTGCCAGCAGCGTCGGACTAGCGGCTCAAGAGACC.

This clone was counted ten times or more. CDR3 residues: CASSMGPGGSSGANVLTF. CDR3 DNA (partial): TGTGCCAGTAGTATGGGGCCAGGGGGATCCTCTGGGGCCAACGTC. The V call is TRBV19, the J call TRBJ2-6; 7 bases map to TRBD1. The sequenced fragment ends 3 residues before the CDR3 boundary, so the rest is inferred from the germline J gene. V lost 3 bases, J lost 0 bases, and 8 bases stayed unmatched. Germline V gene lookup returns CDR1 LNHDA and CDR2 SQIVND (reference sequence). The CDR3 is 18 residues long.